The next 13 T cell receptor beta chains were all read from a single sample in a study of blood T cell repertoires in COVID-19. Profiling relied on immunoSEQ multiplex PCR, and the TCRdb table lists in-frame clones only, not all of them. This table holds over 150,000 clones, 85% to 95% found once. Sequencing used peripheral blood. All receptors come from a man aged 25-45 years with COVID-19, enrolled during active disease.

In regard to this clone: This sample also contains other DNA sequences that code for the same CDR3. This CDR3 reads CASSLGQNYGYTF. Here the CDR3 DNA reads TGTGCCAGCAGCTTGGGGCAGAACTATGGCTACACCTTC. V gene TRBV5-4 combines with J gene TRBJ1-2, with unresolved D. The CDR3 extends over 13 amino acids. Germline-derived CDR1 and CDR2 are SGHNT and YYREEE (reference sequence). The ends were cut back, 0 bases at V and 2 bases at J, with 5 bases in the middle. The full variable domain, in which reference TRBV5-4 and TRBJ1-2 provide the parts outside the CDR3, is ETGVTQSPTHLIKTRGQQVTLRCSSQSGHNTVSWYQQALGQGPQFIFQYYREEENGRGNFPPRFSGLQFPNYSSELNVNALELDDSALYLCASSLGQNYGYTFGSGTRLTVV.

V and J are TRBV9 and TRBJ2-2, with D possibly being TRBD2 (5 bases). This CDR3 region has 14 residues. CDR1 is SGDLS, CDR2 YYNGEE, per germline. V was trimmed by 8 bases and J by 6 bases, leaving 17 bases between them. This chain's CDR3 is CASSNGNKPGELFF. DNA for the CDR3: TGTGCCAGTTCTAACGGGAACAAACCCGGGGAGCTGTTTTTT. Together with reference TRBV9 and TRBJ2-2, the CDR3 gives the full variable domain: DSGVTQTPKHLITATGQRVTLRCSPRSGDLSVYWYQQSLDQGLQFLIQYYNGEERAKGNILERFSAQQFPDLHSELNLSSLELGDSALYFCASSNGNKPGELFFGEGSRLTVL.

This chain links TRBV1 with TRBJ1-2; the table's D call TRBD1 went unverified against the DNA. TRBV1 is labeled a pseudogene. This CDR3 has 20 residues. CDR3 sequence reads: CTSSQKPGRDRGKGGTTGTF. DNA for the CDR3: TGCACCAGCAGCCAAAAACCCGGAAGGGACAGGGGGAAGGGAGGGACTACCGGCACCTTC.

The rearrangement links TRBV7-9 to TRBJ1-6; the D gene is possibly TRBD1 (5 bases). The CDR3 totals 16 residues. CDR1 and CDR2 (germline): SEHNR, FQNEAQ (reference sequence). Trimming removed 3 bases at V and 3 bases at J, with 12 bases between. The CDR3 reads CASSFTGTSYNSPLHF. CDR3 nucleotide sequence: TGTGCCAGCAGCTTCACAGGCACCAGCTATAATTCACCCCTCCACTTT.

The chain has TRBV7-2 and TRBJ2-7; TRBD1 matches 7 bases. The CDR3 has 16 amino acids. The V and J ends lost 6 bases and 2 bases, in that order; junction bases with no gene match: 13. Germline loops: CDR1 SGHTA, CDR2 FQGNSA. DNA for the CDR3: TGTGCCAGCAGATTCGGAGATTGGGACAGTCCCTACGAGCAGTACTTC. Translated, it gives CASRFGDWDSPYEQYF.

The chain is built from TRBV18 and TRBJ1-5, with 11 nucleotides matching TRBD1. Germline assignment: CDR1 KGHSH and CDR2 LQKENI. V lost 6 bases and J lost 6; bases outside the gene matches: 4. The CDR3 is 14 amino acids. The CDR3 bases are TGTGCCAGCTCGGCCGGGACAGGGGGTCAGCCCCAGCATTTT. This sequence encodes CASSAGTGGQPQHF.

The rearrangement joins TRBV5-1 to TRBJ1-2, with unresolved D. This CDR3 region has 13 residues. The V gene's germline CDR1 is SGHRS and CDR2 YFSETQ. V was shortened by 7 bases and J by 7 bases, with 17 bases between the two germline ends. The CDR3 sequence is CASGEGRPPGYTF. The CDR3 DNA is TGCGCCAGCGGGGAAGGGAGACCCCCTGGCTACACCTTC.

J is TRBJ1-1 and V is TRBV6-1; 8 nucleotides agree with TRBD1. The CDR3 is 14 amino acids. V gave up 1 base and J gave up 11 bases; unmatched junction bases: 9. Germline-derived CDR1 and CDR2 are MNHNS and SASEGT. The CDR3 DNA reads as TGTGCCAGCAGTGAAGGGAGACAGGGGTCCTTGGCTTTCTTT. This translates into CASSEGRQGSLAFF.

The chain couples TRBV9 to TRBJ2-5, with TRBD2 identical over 14 bases. There are 18 residues in the CDR3. Germline CDR1 SGDLS, CDR2 YYNGEE. V shed 4 bases and J 5 bases; nucleotides not matched to a gene: 13. The chain's CDR3 is CASSSPRLAGGPAETQYF. The CDR3 bases are TGTGCCAGCAGCTCTCCAAGACTAGCGGGGGGGCCCGCGGAGACCCAGTACTTC. Based on the CDR3 plus reference TRBV9 and TRBJ2-5, the full variable domain is DSGVTQTPKHLITATGQRVTLRCSPRSGDLSVYWYQQSLDQGLQFLIQYYNGEERAKGNILERFSAQQFPDLHSELNLSSLELGDSALYFCASSSPRLAGGPAETQYFGPGTRLLVL.

This chain connects TRBV28 to TRBJ1-4; perhaps TRBD1 as D (5 bases). The V and J ends lost 4 bases and 8 bases respectively, with 8 bases between them. CDR3 length: 12 residues. Germline assignment: CDR1 MDHEN and CDR2 SYDVKM. The CDR3 region is CASSSTAEKLFF. The CDR3 coding sequence is TGTGCCAGCAGTTCGACAGCGGAAAAACTGTTTTTT.

This clone is a singleton in its sample. The V gene is TRBV7-3, the J gene TRBJ2-2, with D perhaps TRBD1 (6 bases). With 1 base removed from V and 5 bases from J, the gap between germline ends came to 17 bases. This CDR3 is built from 17 residues. Germline V gives CDR1 SGHTA, CDR2 FQGTGA. CDR3 nucleotide sequence: TGTGCCAGCAGCTTAATGGAGTGGGCCAGGGGAACCGGGGAGCTGTTTTTT. Its translation: CASSLMEWARGTGELFF.

This clone has just a few counts. The DNA is omitted, as the CDR3 cannot be located on it reliably, and the CDR3 follows TCRdb's listing. J is TRBJ1-6 and V is TRBV7-4; TRBD1 is taken as the D call from the table, unchecked against the DNA. CDR1 and CDR2 (germline): SGHVT, SQSDAQ. Including both end residues, the CDR3 is 18 amino acids long. The CDR3: CASSLFGPGLTDNSPLHF.

This chain uses TRBV27 with TRBJ2-2; perhaps TRBD1 as D (5 bases). CDR1 and CDR2 (germline): MNHEY, SMNVEV (reference sequence). The CDR3 totals 15 residues. V was shortened by 5 bases and J by 8 bases, with 18 bases between the two germline ends. This CDR3 reads CASSTEPQGVGELFF. CDR3 coding DNA: TGTGCCAGCAGTACAGAACCTCAGGGTGTGGGGGAGCTGTTTTTT.